The clone carrying this T cell receptor beta chain is categorized as large. Via MiXCR, TCRdb re-called the PCR reads, giving one row per CDR3 protein. Here the sample spans around 12,000 distinct CDR3 sequences, roughly 50% being singletons. This sample was included in a study of immune characterization of retroperitoneal liposarcoma. The source material was tumor tissue. The TCR originated in a female donor with retroperitoneal liposarcoma.

CDR3 region: CASSPRTGFSSYEQYF. CDR3 DNA: TGTGCCAGCAGTCCCCGGACAGGGTTTAGCTCCTACGAGCAGTACTTC. The chain uses TRBV6-6 and TRBJ2-3; 8 bases agree with TRBD1. TRBJ2-7 explains the end of the DNA better; the J call may be wrong. The CDR3 covers 16 residues. The germline V gene encodes CDR1 MNHNY and CDR2 SVGAGI (reference sequence).